Each of the 9 T cell receptor beta chains below was sequenced from the same sample in a study of shared clonotypes between healthy human individuals. Repertoires were generated with immunoSEQ multiplex PCR, while TCRdb's copy carries only in-frame clones and drops some. The repertoire holds 2.5 million or so clones, with 90% to 95% as singletons. The sequenced sample was naive CD4+ T cells sorted from blood. Subset described: CD45RA+ positively selected. These receptors all stem from a man between 18 and 35 years old in good health.

CDR3 protein: CASSIGTGKQYF. As DNA, the CDR3 is TGTGCCAGCAGCATCGGGACAGGGAAGCAGTACTTC. The chain links TRBV7-9 to TRBJ2-5, with 9 nucleotides matching TRBD1. Looked up from germline, CDR1 is SEHNR and CDR2 is FQNEAQ (reference sequence). V trimming: 5 bases; J trimming: 11 bases; junction bases outside the gene matches: 6. This CDR3 is built from 12 residues.

The chain has TRBV6-5 and TRBJ2-7; TRBD2 matches 12 bases. J gave up 4 bases and V 4 bases, and 8 bases lay outside the gene matches. CDR3 length equals 16 residues. Germline-derived CDR1 and CDR2 are MNHEY and SVGAGI. The CDR3 spells CASSSPQTSGGYEQYF. The CDR3, as DNA: TGTGCCAGCAGTTCCCCTCAGACTAGCGGGGGTTACGAGCAGTACTTC.

This chain uses TRBV11-2 with TRBJ2-7; D is undetermined. V lost 5 bases, J lost 5 bases, and 13 bases lay in between. The CDR3 extends over 13 amino acids. CDR1 is SGHAT and CDR2 is FQNNGV in the germline V gene. DNA for the CDR3: TGTGCCAGCAGCCTGCCCATGGTGCACGAGCAGTACTTC. This gives the protein CASSLPMVHEQYF.

The CDR3 nucleotides are TGTGCCAGCTCACCGGGACCGTACAACCTGGGTTCTGGAAACACCATATATTTT. It is translated as CASSPGPYNLGSGNTIYF. The chain links TRBV18 to TRBJ1-3; tentative D call: TRBD1 (5 bases). Germline values: CDR1 KGHSH, CDR2 LQKENI. The V gene lost 3 bases and the J gene lost 1 base, with 19 bases spanning the gap. The CDR3 is made up of 18 amino acids.

V usage is TRBV6-5 and J usage is TRBJ2-1; tentatively, D is TRBD2 (6 bases). The CDR3 loop spans 15 amino acids. In germline, CDR1 is MNHEY, CDR2 SVGAGI. Deletions cut 2 bases from V and 10 bases from J, with 18 bases between. As DNA, the CDR3 is TGTGCCAGCAGTTACGCGGGAAGCGGCGGTGGGGAGCAGTTCTTC. Translating it yields CASSYAGSGGGEQFF.

This chain uses TRBV7-2 with TRBJ2-3; no definite D call. V lost 5 bases to trimming and J lost 1 base, with 10 bases between them. This CDR3 spans 14 amino acids. The V gene's germline CDR1 is SGHTA and CDR2 FQGNSA. CDR3 residues: CASSLTQRTDTQYF. CDR3 DNA: TGTGCCAGCAGCCTTACGCAGCGCACAGATACGCAGTATTTT.

The rearrangement links TRBV4-1 to TRBJ2-2; a possible D gene is TRBD2 (6 bases). Germline CDR1 MGHRA, CDR2 YSYEKL. The V and J ends lost 2 bases and 6 bases respectively, with 22 bases between them. The CDR3 is 18 amino acids. The CDR3 loop reads CASSQFMLRLVSPGELFF. CDR3 bases: TGCGCCAGCAGCCAATTTATGTTGAGACTAGTGAGCCCCGGGGAGCTGTTTTTT.

The chain carries TRBV4-1 and TRBJ2-1, with D possibly being TRBD2 (6 bases). This CDR3 has 17 residues. Germline CDR1 and CDR2: MGHRA and YSYEKL. Trimming stripped 1 base from V and 2 bases from J, with 15 bases between. The CDR3: CASSQGRGRGAYNEQFF. The DNA of the CDR3 is TGCGCCAGCAGCCAAGGACGGGGTCGCGGGGCCTACAATGAGCAGTTCTTC.

The gene calls are TRBV6-6 and TRBJ2-7; D is tentatively TRBD1 or TRBD2 (7 bases each). The V end lost 5 bases, the J end lost 3 bases, and 17 bases lay between the germline ends. Germline V gene sequence: CDR1 MNHNY, CDR2 SVGAGI (reference sequence). The CDR3 loop spans 15 amino acids. CDR3 nucleotide sequence: TGTGCCAGCAGTAAGGGGGGGGACAGCCTCTACGAGCAGTACTTC. The encoded protein is CASSKGGDSLYEQYF.